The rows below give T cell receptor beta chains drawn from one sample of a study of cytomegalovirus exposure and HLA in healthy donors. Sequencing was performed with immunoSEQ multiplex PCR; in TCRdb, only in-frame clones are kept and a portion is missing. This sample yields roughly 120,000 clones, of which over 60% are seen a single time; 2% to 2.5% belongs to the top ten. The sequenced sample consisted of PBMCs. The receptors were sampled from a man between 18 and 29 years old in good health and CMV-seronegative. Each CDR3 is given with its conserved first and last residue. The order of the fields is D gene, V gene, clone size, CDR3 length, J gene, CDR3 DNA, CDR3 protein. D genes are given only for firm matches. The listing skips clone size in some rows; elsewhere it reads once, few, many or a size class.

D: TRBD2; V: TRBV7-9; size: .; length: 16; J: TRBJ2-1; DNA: TGTGCCAGCAGCCCGAAGACTAGCGGGAGTTCAAATGAGCAGTTCTTC; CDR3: CASSPKTSGSSNEQFF
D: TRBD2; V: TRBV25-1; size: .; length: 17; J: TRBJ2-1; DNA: TGTGCCAGCAGTCCTAATCCGGGACTAGAGCGCTACAATGAGCAGTTCTTC; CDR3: CASSPNPGLERYNEQFF
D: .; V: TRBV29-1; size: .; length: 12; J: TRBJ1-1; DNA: TGCAGCGGCTGGACGGGAAACACTGAAGCTTTCTTT; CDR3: CSGWTGNTEAFF
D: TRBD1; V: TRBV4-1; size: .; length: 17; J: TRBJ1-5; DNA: TGCGCCAGCAGCCAAGGCCCGAGACAGGGGGGCAATCAGCCCCAGCATTTT; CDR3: CASSQGPRQGGNQPQHF
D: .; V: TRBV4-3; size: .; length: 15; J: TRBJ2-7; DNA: TGCGCCAGCAGCCAAGATAGGCGGTATCTCGACGAGCAGTACTTC; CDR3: CASSQDRRYLDEQYF
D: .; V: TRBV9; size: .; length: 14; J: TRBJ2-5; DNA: TGTGCCAGCAGCGTAAGTCCTAGCGAGGAGACCCAGTACTTC; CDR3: CASSVSPSEETQYF
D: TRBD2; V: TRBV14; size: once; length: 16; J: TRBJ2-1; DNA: TGTGCCAGCAGCCTACCCGGGACTAGCGGGATCAATGAGCAGTTCTTC; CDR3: CASSLPGTSGINEQFF
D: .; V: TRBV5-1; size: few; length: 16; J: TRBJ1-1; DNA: TGCGCCAGCAGCTTGGAGCAAACAGCGGGTTGGGCTGAAGCTTTCTTT; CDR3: CASSLEQTAGWAEAFF
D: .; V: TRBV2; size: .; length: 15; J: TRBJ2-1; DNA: TGTGCCAGCACTCTACAGGGAATTAACCACAATGAGCAGTTCTTC; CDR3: CASTLQGINHNEQFF
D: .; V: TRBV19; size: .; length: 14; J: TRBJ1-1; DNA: TGTGCCAGCAGAGACAGGAACATGAACACTGAAGCTTTCTTT; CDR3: CASRDRNMNTEAFF
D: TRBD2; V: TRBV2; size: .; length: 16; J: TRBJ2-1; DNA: TGTGCCAGCAGTGAACTAGCGGGGGGCGCCTACAATGAGCAGTTCTTC; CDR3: CASSELAGGAYNEQFF
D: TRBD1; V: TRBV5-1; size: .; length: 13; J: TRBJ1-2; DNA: TGCGCCAGCAGCTTGGGTGGACAGGGGGAAAAAGCCTTC; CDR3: CASSLGGQGEKAF
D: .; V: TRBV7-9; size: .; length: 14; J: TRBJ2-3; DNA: TGTGCCAGCAGCTTAGGTAGTAGGGGGAACACGCAGTATTTT; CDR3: CASSLGSRGNTQYF
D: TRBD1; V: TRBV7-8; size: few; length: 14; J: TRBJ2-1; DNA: TGTGCCAGCAGCTTAGGGACAGGGCAGCATGAGCAGTTCTTC; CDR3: CASSLGTGQHEQFF
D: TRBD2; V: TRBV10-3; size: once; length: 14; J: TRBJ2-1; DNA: TGTGCCATCAGTTGGCTAGCGGGAGAAAATGAGCAGTTCTTC; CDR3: CAISWLAGENEQFF
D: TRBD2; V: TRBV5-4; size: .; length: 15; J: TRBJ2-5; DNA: TGTGCCAGCACTGCTAGCGGGCACCAGCAAGAGACCCAGTACTTC; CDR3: CASTASGHQQETQYF
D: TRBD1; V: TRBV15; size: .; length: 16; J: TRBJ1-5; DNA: TGTGCCACCAGCACCCCCGACAGGGGGGGAGGTCAGCCCCAGCATTTT; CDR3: CATSTPDRGGGQPQHF
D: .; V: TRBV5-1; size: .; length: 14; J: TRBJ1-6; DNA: TGCGCCAGCAGCTTGGGAGATTCGGGTTCACCCCTCCACTTT; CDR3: CASSLGDSGSPLHF
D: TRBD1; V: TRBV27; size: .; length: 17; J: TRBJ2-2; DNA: TGTGCCAGCAGTTTCGCAGGGGGCAAAGTGAACACCGGGGAGCTGTTTTTT; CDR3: CASSFAGGKVNTGELFF
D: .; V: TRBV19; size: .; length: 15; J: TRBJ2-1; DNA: TGTGCCAGTAGATGGGTCGGGCAGGGTAGGAATGAGCAGTTCTTC; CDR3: CASRWVGQGRNEQFF
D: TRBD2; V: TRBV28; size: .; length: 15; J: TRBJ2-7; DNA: TGTGCCAGCAGTCTTCCTCTAGCGGGAAGCTACGAGCAGTACTTC; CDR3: CASSLPLAGSYEQYF
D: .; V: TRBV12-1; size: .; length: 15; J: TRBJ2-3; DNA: TGTGCCAGCAGCGGATCGGGACTAGTATCCGGTACGCAGTATTTT; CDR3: CASSGSGLVSGTQYF
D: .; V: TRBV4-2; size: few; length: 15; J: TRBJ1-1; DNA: TGTGCCAGCAGCCAACAGACAGCCATGAACACTGAAGCTTTCTTT; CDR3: CASSQQTAMNTEAFF
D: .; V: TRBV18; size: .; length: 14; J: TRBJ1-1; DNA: TGTGCCAGCTCACCGTTGCGGGAGAACACTGAAGCTTTCTTT; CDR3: CASSPLRENTEAFF